Detailed here is one T cell receptor (beta chain). Repertoires were generated with immunoSEQ multiplex PCR, while TCRdb's copy carries only in-frame clones and drops some. Here the sample spans around 92,000 clones, approximately 95% being singletons. The data are from a study of technical replicates of blood from a few donors. The origin of this receptor is a human donor in good health. The sample comprised T cells isolated from PBMCs.

The CDR3, as DNA: TGTGCCAGCAGTCCCGTACAGGGGGCTGGTACAGATACGCAGTATTTT. Protein: CASSPVQGAGTDTQYF. The rearrangement joins TRBV28 to TRBJ2-3; TRBD1 matches 9 bases. The CDR3 is 16 amino acids. V lost 5 bases, J lost 3 bases, and 9 bases stayed unmatched. Germline assignment: CDR1 MDHEN and CDR2 SYDVKM.